The clone carrying this TCR beta chain showed up just a few times. The target antigen is unknown. The CDR3 spans 15 residues. The germline V and J ends were trimmed by 2 bases and 4 bases, with 11 bases remaining between them. Germline CDR1 is LGHDT and CDR2 is YNNKEL (reference sequence). One entry per CDR3 protein results from TCRdb running MiXCR on the 5' RACE reads. The sample consists of around 250,000 distinct CDR3 sequences, roughly 15% of them appearing once. This specimen comes from a study of T-cell memory formation after mild COVID-19. Study context: In these data, TCR clusters were largely donor specific.

Broader study findings: Second-wave clones with a day 37 peak had unconfirmed SARS-CoV-2 specificity. Several responding clones turned up in pre-infection memory, indicating that cross-reactive memory may have taken part.

The sequence derives from an adult woman who had mild COVID-19 (a few samples of this study predate the infection). Cell type and time point are not known. The gene calls are TRBV3-1 and TRBJ1-4, with unresolved D. Sequencing used PBMCs or a T cell subset sorted from them (not recorded which). This CDR3 is CASSQRKLHNEKLFF. In DNA, the CDR3 is TGTGCCAGCAGCCAACGGAAATTACATAATGAAAAACTGTTTTTT.